These T cell receptor beta chains were read from a single sample in a study of response to subunit inactivated influenza vaccine. TCRdb reprocessed the RT-PCR reads via MiXCR and lists one record per CDR3 protein. The sample consists of about 830,000 distinct CDR3 sequences, about 18% of them appearing once. Specimen: PBMCs from blood, collected about 5 days after vaccination. The receptors derive from a man in his forties or fifties who received an inactivated influenza vaccine. CDR3s include the opening cysteine and the closing phenylalanine or tryptophan. D genes are given only for firm matches. Clone size is given for some rows only: seen once, a few or many times, or a class if the clone is expanded.

v_gene	abundance	d_gene	j_gene	CDR3nt	CDR3aa
TRBV5-1	.	.	TRBJ2-7	TGCGCCAGCGGCACGGGCGGGAACTACGAGCAGTACTTC	CASGTGGNYEQYF
TRBV5-5	many	TRBD2	TRBJ2-7	TGTGCCAGCAGCTGGGGACTAGCGGACTCCTACGAGCAGTACTTC	CASSWGLADSYEQYF
TRBV7-2	many	TRBD2	TRBJ2-3	TGTGCCAGCAGTTTAGGACTAGCGGGGGCAGATACGCAGTATTTT	CASSLGLAGADTQYF
TRBV7-8	many	.	TRBJ2-7	TGTGCCAGCAGCTTACCCGGGAGTTCCTACGAGCAGTACTTC	CASSLPGSSYEQYF
TRBV12-3/TRBV12-4	.	.	TRBJ2-7	TGTGCCAGCAGCCCAGACTCCCAGGGGTTCTACGAGCAGTACTTC	CASSPDSQGFYEQYF
TRBV20-1	few	TRBD1	TRBJ1-1	TGCAGTGCTAGAGATGAACAGGGGGCGCGCTACACTGAAGCTTTCTTT	CSARDEQGARYTEAFF
TRBV4-2	.	.	TRBJ2-7	TGTGCCAGCAGCCAAGGAGGCGCCCTAAGCTCCTACGAGCAGTACTTC	CASSQGGALSSYEQYF
TRBV20-1	.	TRBD2	TRBJ2-1	TGCAGTGCCACCAGTCCGGGGACTAGCGGGAGCAATGAGCAGTTCTTC	CSATSPGTSGSNEQFF
TRBV6-2/TRBV6-3	once	.	TRBJ2-7	TGTGCCAGCACCCAAAGACGGGGTTACTACGAGCAGTACTTC	CASTQRRGYYEQYF
TRBV29-1	few	TRBD2	TRBJ2-1	TGCAGCGTGGGGACTAGCGGGAGGGCCAATGAGCAGTTCTTC	CSVGTSGRANEQFF
TRBV14	few	.	TRBJ2-5	TGTGCCAGCAGCCAGTACAGGGTAGGCCAAGAGACCCAGTACTTC	CASSQYRVGQETQYF
TRBV5-1	.	TRBD2	TRBJ2-1	TGCGCCAGCAGTCGATTGAGCGGGGGAACCTACAATGAGCAGTTCTTC	CASSRLSGGTYNEQFF
TRBV5-6	.	.	TRBJ2-7	TGTGCCAGCAGCCACATGGGGGCGGCCTACGAGCAGTACTTC	CASSHMGAAYEQYF
TRBV11-2	.	TRBD1	TRBJ1-4	TGTGCCAGCAGACGCCCCGGGACAGGATTTCTAGGGAATGAAAAACTGTTTTTT	CASRRPGTGFLGNEKLFF
TRBV3-1	.	.	TRBJ2-7	TGTGCCAGCAGCCAAGGGGAAGGCAAAGCCTACGAGCAGTACTTC	CASSQGEGKAYEQYF
TRBV24-1	.	TRBD1	TRBJ2-3	TGTGCCACCAGTGATTTGGGGACAGCCAGCACAGATACGCAGTATTTT	CATSDLGTASTDTQYF
TRBV7-2	.	.	TRBJ2-2	TGTGCCAGTGAAGGGCAGCGACACACCGGGGAGCTGTTTTTT	CASEGQRHTGELFF
TRBV6-6	.	TRBD1	TRBJ2-3	TGTGCCAGCAGGAGATCAGGGGGTACGCAGTATTTT	CASRRSGGTQYF
TRBV7-9	.	.	TRBJ2-6	TGTGCCGTCAGTGGATCTGGGGCCAACGTCCTGACTTTC	CAVSGSGANVLTF
TRBV4-3	.	.	TRBJ2-3	TGCGCCAGCAGCACCTTTGGGGGGGCCGGATCCACAGATACGCAGTATTTT	CASSTFGGAGSTDTQYF
TRBV4-3	few	TRBD2	TRBJ2-5	TGCGCCAGCAGCCAAGATTATCAGGGAGGGCAAGAGACCCAGTACTTC	CASSQDYQGGQETQYF
TRBV6-1	many	TRBD1	TRBJ2-7	TGTGCCAGCGAGGGACAGGGACACTCCTACGAGCAGTACTTC	CASEGQGHSYEQYF
TRBV5-1	.	TRBD2	TRBJ2-1	TGCGCCAGCAGCCTTTTCCCACTAGCGGGAGGGTCCTACAATGAGCAGTTCTTC	CASSLFPLAGGSYNEQFF
TRBV10-3	.	.	TRBJ1-6	TGTGCCATCAGGGGGGACATCACCCTCATTAATTCACCCCTCCACTTT	CAIRGDITLINSPLHF
TRBV7-3	few	.	TRBJ2-7	TGTGCCAGCAGCAGACACGGACCGGGACAAGACTCCTACGAGCAGTACTTC	CASSRHGPGQDSYEQYF
TRBV20-1	.	TRBD2	TRBJ2-2	TGCTGTGCCAGAGGACTAGCGGCCGGCGGGACCGGGGAGCTGTTTTTT	CCARGLAAGGTGELFF
TRBV21-1	.	.	TRBJ2-7	TGTGCCAACGTACCCGAAAGAGGGCCCAGCCCCTACGAGCAGTACTTC	CANVPERGPSPYEQYF
TRBV29-1	.	TRBD2	TRBJ2-2	TGCAGCGTTACCGGGACTAGCGGGAGACTGCACGGGGAGCTGTTTTTT	CSVTGTSGRLHGELFF
TRBV15	few	TRBD1	TRBJ1-3	TGTGCCACCAGCAGACTCGGACAGGGGGTAAATGGAAACACCATATATTTT	CATSRLGQGVNGNTIYF
TRBV7-9	few	TRBD2	TRBJ2-1	TGTGCCAGCAGCTTGGGGCTCCTAGCGGACTCCTACAATGAGCAGTTCTTC	CASSLGLLADSYNEQFF
TRBV7-6	.	TRBD2	TRBJ2-5	TGTGCCAGCAGCTTAGCGGCGGGAGGGTGGGAGACCCAGTACTTC	CASSLAAGGWETQYF
TRBV29-1	few	.	TRBJ1-1	TGCAGCGTTGAAACCCGAAAGGGGACTGAAGCTTTCTTT	CSVETRKGTEAFF